A selection of T cell receptor beta chains follows, all from one sample in a study of cytomegalovirus exposure and HLA in healthy donors. Produced via immunoSEQ multiplex PCR; TCRdb's table is partial and in-frame only. The sample lists over 150,000 clones; roughly 77% were seen once. Sequences were obtained from PBMCs. Receptors were obtained from a woman in her thirties in good health and CMV-seropositive. Both conserved end residues are part of each CDR3. A D gene is named only where the DNA matches it firmly. Rows give clone size only sometimes, using once, few, many, or a class for an expanded clone.

>15|-|-|TRBJ2-3|TRBV15
TGTGCCACCAGCAGAGGTTCAGGAAGCACAGATACGCAGTATTTT
CATSRGSGSTDTQYF
>13|-|-|TRBJ1-1|TRBV18
TGTGCCAGCTCACCAGGGCCGAACACTGAAGCTTTCTTT
CASSPGPNTEAFF
>18|TRBD2|-|TRBJ2-1|TRBV5-4
TGTGCCAGCAGCTTGGAAATACTAGCGGGAAGCGCCTACAATGAGCAGTTCTTC
CASSLEILAGSAYNEQFF
>13|-|-|TRBJ1-1|TRBV6-1
TGTGCCAGCAGGCCCCAGGGGAGTTGGGAAGCTTTCTTT
CASRPQGSWEAFF
>17|TRBD1|-|TRBJ2-6|TRBV5-1
TGCGCCAGCAGCTCCGGGACAGTGTTTTCTGGGGCCAACGTCCTGACTTTC
CASSSGTVFSGANVLTF
>14|-|-|TRBJ2-7|TRBV15
TGTGCCACCAGCAGCTCGGGACTCCGGGGCGAGCAGTACTTC
CATSSSGLRGEQYF
>14|TRBD1|-|TRBJ2-7|TRBV4-1
TGCGCCAGCAGCCCGACAGGGGTTGGCTACGAGCAGTACTTC
CASSPTGVGYEQYF
>15|-|-|TRBJ2-7|TRBV4-2
TGTGCCAGCAGCCTCGAGTCGCTAGCTGATTACGAGCAGTACTTC
CASSLESLADYEQYF
>15|-|-|TRBJ2-7|TRBV4-1
TGCGCCAGCAGCCAAAATTGGGCTAGCCCCTACGAGCAGTACTTC
CASSQNWASPYEQYF
>16|TRBD1|-|TRBJ1-5|TRBV28
TGTGCCAGCAGTATTATCCGGACAGGTCGCAATCAGCCCCAGCATTTT
CASSIIRTGRNQPQHF
>16|-|-|TRBJ1-5|TRBV28
TGTGCCAGCAGTTCCGCGGGGGGGTGGAGCAATCAGCCCCAGCATTTT
CASSSAGGWSNQPQHF
>13|-|-|TRBJ2-5|TRBV10-1
TGCGCCACGAATCTAGCGCCTCAAGAGACCCAGTACTTC
CATNLAPQETQYF
>15|TRBD1|-|TRBJ1-3|TRBV27
TGTGCCAGCAGCCGGGACAGGGGCTCTGGAAACACCATATATTTT
CASSRDRGSGNTIYF
>14|-|-|TRBJ2-2|TRBV21-1
TGTGCCAGAACCGGACTAGCATCTACCGGGGAGCTGTTTTTT
CARTGLASTGELFF
>16|-|-|TRBJ1-2|TRBV13
TGTGCCAGCAGCTTATCCCCCAGGGGTTCCAACTATGGCTACACCTTC
CASSLSPRGSNYGYTF
>16|-|-|TRBJ1-5|TRBV5-6
TGTGCCAGCAGCTCCGACCCTGGCAGGGGAAGCCAGCCCCAGCATTTT
CASSSDPGRGSQPQHF
>12|-|-|TRBJ2-3|TRBV28
TGTGCCAGCTGCCAGGCCGTTAATACGCAGTATTTT
CASCQAVNTQYF
>13|-|-|TRBJ2-7|TRBV6-1
TGTGCCAGCAGTGAACTCAGGGGTTACGAGCAGTACTTC
CASSELRGYEQYF
>14|TRBD1|-|TRBJ2-7|TRBV6-1
TGTGCCAGCACCCCGGGACAGGGCACCTACGAGCAGTACTTC
CASTPGQGTYEQYF
>11|TRBD1|-|TRBJ2-7|TRBV29-1
TGCAGCTTCGGGACAGGGTACGAGCAGTACTTC
CSFGTGYEQYF
>16|TRBD2|-|TRBJ2-7|TRBV13
TGTGCCAGCAGCCTTACCACGACTAGCGGGAGGGACGAGCAGTACTTC
CASSLTTTSGRDEQYF
>12|-|-|TRBJ1-4|TRBV2
TGTGCCAGCAGTCGGGAATTTCCGAAACTGTTTTTT
CASSREFPKLFF
>20|TRBD1|-|TRBJ2-6|TRBV19
TGTGCCAGTAGGGGACAGGCCGCCTCTACACGCTCCTCTGGGGCCAACGTCCTGACTTTC
CASRGQAASTRSSGANVLTF
>14|-|-|TRBJ2-2|TRBV29-1
TGCAGCGTCCGGGGCGGGAAGAACACCGGGGAGCTGTTTTTT
CSVRGGKNTGELFF
>14|-|-|TRBJ2-3|TRBV7-2
TGTGCCAGCAGCTTACAGGGGCGGTTAGATACGCAGTATTTT
CASSLQGRLDTQYF
>13|TRBD2|-|TRBJ2-5|TRBV28
TGTGCCACCCGGGGGGGAGGGCAAGAGACCCAGTACTTC
CATRGGGQETQYF
>14|-|-|TRBJ2-1|TRBV28
TGTGCCAGCACCAAAGGTGACAGAGAAAATGAGCAGTTCTTC
CASTKGDRENEQFF
>13|-|-|TRBJ1-2|TRBV18
TGTGCCAGCTCACCGGCAGGGGATAGGGGCTACACCTTC
CASSPAGDRGYTF
>15|-|-|TRBJ1-3|TRBV28
TGTGCCAGCAGTTTTGGGGGGTCCTCTGGAAACACCATATATTTT
CASSFGGSSGNTIYF
>15|TRBD2|-|TRBJ2-1|TRBV6-1
TGTGCCAGCAGGACCGGGACTAGCAGTTACAATGAGCAGTTCTTC
CASRTGTSSYNEQFF
>13|-|-|TRBJ1-2|TRBV7-9
TGTGCCAGCAGCGGGGGGGCGAACTATGGCTACACCTTC
CASSGGANYGYTF
>15|-|-|TRBJ1-3|TRBV5-1
TGCGCCAGCGCCCGCGAAGGGGCCGGGGGAAACACCATATATTTT
CASAREGAGGNTIYF
>16|-|-|TRBJ2-1|TRBV5-4
TGTGCCAGCAGCTTGTTTCAGGTGATGTCTTACAATGAGCAGTTCTTC
CASSLFQVMSYNEQFF
>15|-|-|TRBJ2-5|TRBV7-7
TGTGCCAGCAGCTTAGAGGAGGGCTTCCTGGAGACCCAGTACTTC
CASSLEEGFLETQYF
>21|TRBD2|few|TRBJ2-3|TRBV27
TGTGCCAGCAGTTTATCTTCCGCTCCGGGACTAGCGGGAGGTAACACAGATACGCAGTATTTT
CASSLSSAPGLAGGNTDTQYF
>14|TRBD2|-|TRBJ2-3|TRBV7-7
TGTGCCAGCAGTCCCGGGGGGTACACAGATACGCAGTATTTT
CASSPGGYTDTQYF
>14|-|few|TRBJ1-1|TRBV27
TGTGCCAGCAGTTTCGGGGAGGGGAACACTGAAGCTTTCTTT
CASSFGEGNTEAFF
>15|-|-|TRBJ2-5|TRBV27
TGTGCCAGCAGTTCCGGACTGGGGTACCAAGAGACCCAGTACTTC
CASSSGLGYQETQYF
>14|TRBD2|-|TRBJ2-7|TRBV5-4
TGTGCCAGCAGCCATAGCGGGAGGCGTGACGAGCAGTACTTC
CASSHSGRRDEQYF
>17|TRBD2|-|TRBJ2-3|TRBV5-1
TGCGCCAGCAGCTTGAGTCTAGCGGGAGGTTACACAGATACGCAGTATTTT
CASSLSLAGGYTDTQYF
>13|-|-|TRBJ2-5|TRBV5-6
TGTGCCAGCAGCTTGGGATTGGAGGAGACCCAGTACTTC
CASSLGLEETQYF
>13|-|-|TRBJ1-5|TRBV28
TGTGCCAGCAGTTTACCCCTCAATCAGCCCCAGCATTTT
CASSLPLNQPQHF
>14|-|few|TRBJ2-1|TRBV6-5
TGTGCCAGCAGTTACTCAGGAGGGCTTAATGAGCAGTTCTTC
CASSYSGGLNEQFF
>14|TRBD2|-|TRBJ2-1|TRBV15
TGTGCCACCAGCAGAGATCGGGGGGTCACTGAGCAGTTCTTC
CATSRDRGVTEQFF
>13|-|-|TRBJ1-1|TRBV9
TGTGCCAGCAGCGCAGACCAGGTAACTGAAGCTTTCTTT
CASSADQVTEAFF
>13|TRBD2|-|TRBJ2-1|TRBV10-3
TGTGCCATTCGGGGGGAGGTAGGAAATGAGCAGTTCTTC
CAIRGEVGNEQFF
>14|TRBD2|-|TRBJ2-7|TRBV11-2
TGTGCCAGCAGCTTAGACGCGGGGGTCCACGAGCAGTACTTC
CASSLDAGVHEQYF
>14|TRBD2|-|TRBJ2-7|TRBV7-9
TGTGCCAGCAGCTCCGGACTAGTGCTCTACGAGCAGTACTTC
CASSSGLVLYEQYF
>15|-|-|TRBJ2-1|TRBV6-5
TGTGCCAGCAGTACCGCGGGTGGGTCCTACAATGAGCAGTTCTTC
CASSTAGGSYNEQFF
>12|-|-|TRBJ1-1|TRBV11-1
TGTGCCAGCAGCTTAGCCGGGATTGAAGCTTTCTTT
CASSLAGIEAFF
>11|-|few|TRBJ2-5|TRBV11-2
TGTGCCAGCAGCCCAGCGGAGACCCAGTACTTC
CASSPAETQYF
>15|-|-|TRBJ2-1|TRBV7-9
TGTGCCAGCAGCGCCGGGACTCTATCCTACAATGAGCAGTTCTTC
CASSAGTLSYNEQFF
>18|-|-|TRBJ2-7|TRBV27
TGTGCCAGCAGTCTAGCACATGTTCCCGCTACCATCTCCTACGAGCAGTACTTC
CASSLAHVPATISYEQYF
>13|-|-|TRBJ2-7|TRBV6-1
TGTGCCAGCAGTCACAAACGTTCGGGCGAGCAGTACTTC
CASSHKRSGEQYF
>14|TRBD2|-|TRBJ2-2|TRBV5-1
TGCGCCAGCAGCTTGGCGGCTAGCGGCGGGGAGCTGTTTTTT
CASSLAASGGELFF
>15|-|-|TRBJ2-2|TRBV7-9
TGTGCCAGCAGCGCACCGCGGACAGACACCGGGGAGCTGTTTTTT
CASSAPRTDTGELFF
>14|-|-|TRBJ1-1|TRBV19
TGTGCCAGTAACGTCGGACTCCTGAACACTGAAGCTTTCTTT
CASNVGLLNTEAFF
>15|TRBD1|few|TRBJ1-4|TRBV9
TGTGCCAGCAGCGTAGAAGACAGGGTTGACGAAAAACTGTTTTTT
CASSVEDRVDEKLFF
>15|TRBD2|-|TRBJ2-1|TRBV9
TGTGCCAGCAGCCCAGACCCTAGCGGGAATAATGAGCAGTTCTTC
CASSPDPSGNNEQFF